The T cell receptor beta chain described here comes from a study of shared clonotypes between healthy human individuals. Study outcomes and limitations: Only blood was sampled; tissue repertoires likely differ.

Sorted subsets were amplified in replicate PCRs using approximately 0.2 ug DNA, approximately 30,000 T cell genomes. In the original workflow: Quality scores were absent from the junction-only immunoSEQ sequences, so filtering differed. The protocol was immunoSEQ multiplex PCR, while the TCRdb copy is restricted to in-frame clones and leaves out a portion. V, J and clone size reflect that table, while D and trimming were determined from the DNA. This repertoire shows fewer than 400,000 clones, approximately 79% found once; its top ten account for 9% to 12%. V was cut by 5 bases and J by 7 bases, with 6 bases left in between. The CDR3 consists of 11 residues. The germline V gene has CDR1 LNHDA and CDR2 SQIVND (reference sequence). For this clone: The antigen is not known.

V and J are TRBV19 and TRBJ2-1; D uncertain. Sequencing was carried out using memory CD4+ T cells sorted from blood. Noted subset: CD45RA-negative fraction. The TCR sequence derives from a man younger than 45 in good health. CDR3: CASSVKNEQFF. The CDR3 DNA follows: TGTGCCAGTAGTGTGAAGAATGAGCAGTTCTTC.